This TCR beta chain is from a study of cytomegalovirus exposure and HLA in healthy donors. General observations from the study: About 90% or about 30% of the time was how often most TCR beta V segments were productive, according to an earlier analysis. A later analysis linked a missense DCLRE1C variant to TCR beta V- and J-gene trimming.

About this clone itself: The antigen is not known.

PCR was performed using 60 Vbeta and 13 Jbeta primers. Only in-frame clones appear in the TCRdb table, and some are missing; sequencing was by immunoSEQ multiplex PCR. The table includes roughly 160,000 clones, around 79% detected once. The receptor was derived from a man between 35 and 55 years old in good health and CMV-seronegative. Sequenced input: PBMCs.

The DNA of the CDR3 is TGTGCCACCAGCAGAGATCGTAGGACTAGCGACTACAATGAGCAGTTCTTC. Its translation is CATSRDRRTSDYNEQFF. V and J are TRBV15 and TRBJ2-1; TRBD2 agrees at 9 bases. Germline CDR1 is LNHNV and CDR2 is YYDKDF (reference sequence). V shed 0 bases and J 3 bases; nucleotides not matched to a gene: 6. CDR3 length equals 17 residues.